Below, 28 T cell receptor beta chains from the same sample are listed, as sequenced in a study of blood T cell repertoires in acute mononucleosis. General observations from the study: GLC-BM-specific selection apparently combined TCR alpha and beta motifs.

Assay: immunoSEQ multiplex PCR; the TCRdb copy retains only in-frame clones and omits some. The sample has some 1,800 clones, approximately 25% seen once. Time point of the sample: convalescence about 6 months (5-8 months) after acute presentation (visit 7). Sample: EBV GLC epitope tetramer+ CD8+ T cells sorted from PBMCs, taken during convalescence from infectious mononucleosis. Subset given: CD8 T cells binding tetramer with EBV BMLF1 280-288 peptide (GLC-BM). The source of these receptors is a woman younger than 30 with infectious mononucleosis caused by EBV.

This clone occurred many times. V usage is TRBV27 and J usage is TRBJ2-5, with 8 bases matching TRBD1. Germline CDR1 and CDR2: MNHEY and SMNVEV (reference sequence). The ends lost 6 bases at V and 4 bases at J; junction bases unmatched: 4. This CDR3 is built from 13 residues. The CDR3 DNA is TGTGCCAGCAGCCTAGACAGGGGAGAGACCCAGTACTTC. Amino acids: CASSLDRGETQYF.

Note on this clone: One base away lies a much larger clone, so this may be a sequencing read error. The chain carries TRBV5-3 and TRBJ2-3; TRBD2 aligns across 8 bases. TRBV5-3 is recorded as an ORF, its role being uncertain. CDR3 size: 15 residues. Trimming at V came to 8 bases and at J to 6 bases, leaving 14 bases not matched to a gene. The CDR3 reads CASSRTSGSGDTQYF. In DNA, the CDR3 is TGTGCCAGCAGCCGGACAAGCGGGAGTGGCGATACGCAGTATTTT.

A remark on this clone: One junction end disagrees with the germline gene, perhaps due to a read error. Distinct nucleotide sequences in the sample also encode this CDR3. The J gene is TRBJ1-1, the V gene TRBV19; no definite D call. The germline gives CDR1 LNHDA, CDR2 SQIVND (reference sequence). The CDR3 spans 15 residues. This chain's CDR3 is CASSSSTVMNTEAFF. The CDR3 coding sequence is TGTGCCAGTAGTTCATCAACGGTCATGAACACAGAAGCTTTCTTT. The entire variable domain, with the rest obtained from reference TRBV19 and TRBJ1-1, is as follows: DGGITQSPKYLFRKEGQNVTLSCEQNLNHDAMYWYRQDPGQGLRLIYYSQIVNDFQKGDIAEGYSVSREKKESFPLTVTSAQKNPTAFYLCASSSSTVMNTEAFFGQGTRLTVV.

The sample holds a few counts of this clone. The chain recombines TRBV7-4 with TRBJ1-2; D call uncertain. This CDR3 has 14 amino acids. Per germline, CDR1 SGHVT and CDR2 SQSDAQ. Between the trimmed V and J ends, which lost 2 bases and 4 bases, there was a span of 11 bases. The CDR3 sequence: CASSLSEDLYGYTF. For the CDR3, the DNA is TGTGCCAGCAGCTTATCTGAGGACCTCTATGGCTACACCTTC.

This clone appeared a few times. The chain uses TRBV23-1 and TRBJ1-2; 10 positions match TRBD1. TRBV23-1 is assigned to the ORF class and has an uncertain function. CDR3 length equals 15 residues. V gave up 2 bases and J gave up 3 bases; unmatched junction bases: 3. The CDR3: CASSQRDRGHYGYTF. CDR3 nucleotide sequence: TGCGCCAGCAGTCAACGCGACAGGGGGCACTATGGCTACACCTTC.

This clone was counted many times. The V call is TRBV11-2, the J call TRBJ2-7; weak D call: TRBD2 (5 bases). The germline V gene has CDR1 SGHAT and CDR2 FQNNGV. The CDR3 sequence is 16 residues long. V was pared by 3 bases and J by 4 bases, with 19 bases between. In DNA form, the CDR3 reads TGTGCCAGCAGCTTGAGGGTAGGAGGCAGTGGTTACGAGCAGTACTTC. Amino acids: CASSLRVGGSGYEQYF. Full variable domain (missing parts from reference TRBV11-2 and TRBJ2-7): EAGVAQSPRYKIIEKRQSVAFWCNPISGHATLYWYQQILGQGPKLLIQFQNNGVVDDSQLPKDRFSAERLKGVDSTLKIQPAKLEDSAVYLCASSLRVGGSGYEQYFGPGTRLTVT.

This clone was seen a handful of times. V is TRBV5-5 and J is TRBJ2-5, with 8 nucleotides matching TRBD1. Germline V gene lookup returns CDR1 SGHKS and CDR2 YYEKEE (reference sequence). This CDR3 contains 13 residues. With V trimmed by 4 bases and J by 4 bases, 3 bases remained unmatched. This CDR3 reads CASSLDRGETQYF. The CDR3 DNA reads TGTGCCAGCAGCCTAGACAGGGGAGAGACCCAGTACTTC.

With regard to this clone: One junction end disagrees with the germline gene, perhaps due to a read error. The rearrangement links TRBV9 to TRBJ1-4; D perhaps matches TRBD1 (5 bases). Germline CDR1 SGDLS, CDR2 YYNGEE. The CDR3 consists of 16 residues. The CDR3 region is CTSSDGQVATNEKLFF. CDR3 sequence (DNA): TGTACCAGCAGCGACGGACAAGTTGCAACCAATGAAAAACTGTTTTTT.

In its sample, this clone was seen once. It differs at one base from a far larger clone, so likely a read error. The rearrangement uses TRBV4-3 and TRBJ1-5, with TRBD1 matching over 8 bases. After removal of 5 bases from V and 3 bases from J, the junction contained 9 bases not matched to a gene. CDR1 and CDR2 from the germline V gene are LGHNA and YSLEER. CDR3 length: 16 amino acids. CDR3 protein: CASSYGQGGYNQPQHF. The CDR3 DNA sequence: TGCGCCAGCAGCTATGGACAGGGTGGGTACAATCAGCCCCAGCATTTT.

The chain recombines TRBV9 with TRBJ2-1; 10 bases are a match to TRBD2. CDR3 length: 16 residues. Germline assignment: CDR1 SGDLS and CDR2 YYNGEE. After removal of 3 bases from V and 3 bases from J, the junction contained 6 bases not matched to a gene. The CDR3 DNA reads as TGTGCCAGCAGCGGGGAAGGACTAGCGGTCTACAATGAGCAGTTCTTC. Amino acids: CASSGEGLAVYNEQFF.

This clone was counted a few times. The CDR3 loop reads CASVAGGDEQFF. Written as DNA, the CDR3 is TGTGCCAGCGTAGCAGGTGGGGATGAGCAGTTCTTC. The chain links TRBV9 to TRBJ2-1; D uncertain. Trimming removed 7 bases from V and 8 bases from J, with 13 bases in between. The CDR3 has 12 amino acids. Germline loops: CDR1 SGDLS, CDR2 YYNGEE.

Notes on this clone: Mismatch with germline at one junction end may stem from a read error. The chain couples TRBV29-1 to TRBJ2-2; D is possibly TRBD2 (5 bases). Germline loops: CDR1 SQVTM, CDR2 ANQGSEA. The length of the CDR3 is 13 residues. The CDR3 DNA follows: TGCAGCGTTGAAGGATTGAACACCGGGGAGCTGAGTTTT. Translating gives CSVEGLNTGELSF.

This clone occurred many times. A far more abundant clone sits one base away, making this likely a read error. This specimen includes other DNA sequences encoding the same CDR3. The chain recombines TRBV29-1 with TRBJ1-1; 8 positions match TRBD1. The CDR3 is made up of 13 amino acids. CDR1 and CDR2 from the germline V gene are SQVTM and ANQGSEA. In DNA, the CDR3 is TGCTGCGTGGGGGGACAGGCGAACACTGAAGCTTTCTTT. Its translation: CCVGGQANTEAFF.

This clone appeared once. The chain links TRBV29-1 to TRBJ2-7, with D perhaps matching TRBD1 (5 bases). Germline V CDR1 and CDR2: SQVTM, ANQGSEA. V gave up 6 bases and J gave up 3 bases, with 18 bases separating them. CDR3 length equals 14 residues. The CDR3 coding sequence is TGCAGCGTCGCCGTTACAGGCTCATTCTACGAGCAGTACTTC. Amino acids: CSVAVTGSFYEQYF.

In DNA form, the CDR3 reads TGCAGCGCAGACAGTGTAGATGGCTACACCTTC. Its translation is CSADSVDGYTF. This chain connects TRBV29-1 to TRBJ1-2; a possible D gene is TRBD1 (5 bases). Trimming shortened V by 7 bases and J by 6 bases, and 12 bases separated the two germline ends. CDR1 is SQVTM, CDR2 ANQGSEA, per germline. The CDR3 sequence is 11 residues long.

In its sample, this clone was seen many times. A far larger clone is just one base off, so this is likely a read error. In the same sample, other DNA sequences code for this CDR3. The gene calls are TRBV29-1 and TRBJ1-1; possible D gene TRBD1, 5 bases. CDR1 SQVTM and CDR2 ANQGSEA come from the germline V gene. This CDR3 is 13 amino acids long. V gave up 6 bases and J gave up 1 base, with 12 bases separating them. For the CDR3, the DNA is TGCAGCGTGGGGGTACAGGCGAACACTGAAGCTTTCTTT. Its translation: CSVGVQANTEAFF.

On this clone itself: A much larger clone differs by one base, so this may be a read error. The same CDR3 is also encoded by other DNA sequences in this sample. The gene calls are TRBV29-1 and TRBJ1-1; possible D gene TRBD1, 5 bases. Germline V lookup: CDR1 SQVTM, CDR2 ANQGSEA. The CDR3 length is 13 residues. CDR3 nucleotides: TGCTGCGTGGGGGGACTGGCGAACACTGAAGCTTTCTTT. Its translation: CCVGGLANTEAFF.

This clone appeared many times. One base separates it from a far larger clone, so it is likely a read error. The rearrangement uses TRBV2 and TRBJ2-7; the match to TRBD2 covers 7 bases. Per germline, CDR1 SNHLY and CDR2 FYNNEI. V gave up 7 bases and J gave up 7 bases; unmatched junction bases: 16. The CDR3 has 15 amino acids. CDR3 loop: CASTDGTILPNEQYF. CDR3 DNA: TGTGCCAGCACCGACGGGACTATTCTCCCCAATGAGCAGTACTTC.

Regarding this clone: One base separates it from a far larger clone, so it is likely a read error. The same CDR3 can be traced to other DNA sequences in this sample. V usage is TRBV7-8 and J usage is TRBJ2-7; the match to TRBD1 covers 12 bases. Trimming at V came to 5 bases and at J to 7 bases, leaving 6 bases not matched to a gene. CDR3 size: 14 residues. In germline, CDR1 is SGHVS, CDR2 FQNEAQ. The DNA for the CDR3 is TGTGCCAGCAGCCCCGGGACAGGGGGCTCAGAGCAGTACTTC. Protein sequence: CASSPGTGGSEQYF. The full variable domain, in which reference TRBV7-8 and TRBJ2-7 provide the parts outside the CDR3, is GAGVSQSPRYKVAKRGQDVALRCDPISGHVSLFWYQQALGQGPEFLTYFQNEAQLDKSGLPSDRFFAERPEGSVSTLKIQRTQQEDSAVYLCASSPGTGGSEQYFGPGTRLTVT.

As for this clone: Mismatch with germline at one junction end may stem from a read error. J is TRBJ2-1 and V is TRBV27; tentative D call: TRBD2 (6 bases). The CDR3 totals 15 residues. The germline V gene encodes CDR1 MNHEY and CDR2 SMNVEV (reference sequence). The CDR3 coding sequence is TGTTCCAGCAGCACCGTAACTAGCTCCTCCAATGAGCAGTTCTTC. It yields the protein CSSSTVTSSSNEQFF.

This clone was seen more than once but under ten times. This likely stems from a read error, as it lies one base from a far larger clone. The chain has TRBV29-1 and TRBJ2-5; D possibly uses TRBD1 or TRBD2 (6 bases each). The J call may be faulty, since TRBJ2-7 better matches the DNA end. Germline-derived CDR1 and CDR2 are SQVTM and ANQGSEA. The CDR3 covers 13 residues. In nucleotides, the CDR3 is TGCAGCGTTGTGGGGGGCGAAGCCTACGAGCAGTACTTC. Amino acid sequence: CSVVGGEAYEQYF.

This clone was counted ten times or more. This rearrangement joins TRBV21-1 to TRBJ2-7; whether TRBD2, the table's D call, matches the DNA was not checked. TRBV21-1 is a documented pseudogene. The length of the CDR3 is 15 residues. CDR3 nucleotides: TGTGCCAGCAGTCCGACTAGCGGGAGTATCTACGAGCAGTACTTC. It is translated as CASSPTSGSIYEQYF.

In this sample, this clone turned up a few times. A far larger clone is off by one base, so a read error is likely. The gene calls are TRBV6-8 and TRBJ2-1, with a possible D match to TRBD1 (6 bases). This CDR3 contains 14 residues. From germline, CDR1 is MNHGY and CDR2 SAAAGT. Trimming took 6 bases from V and 2 from J, leaving 11 bases between them. In DNA form, the CDR3 reads TGTGCCAGCAGGGACAGCGGAGCCTACAATGAGCAGTTCTTC. This codes for CASRDSGAYNEQFF.

This clone has only a few counts. With only one base between it and a far larger clone, this is likely a read error. The chain uses TRBV4-3 and TRBJ2-1; D possibly corresponds to TRBD1 (6 bases). Germline V gene data show CDR1 as LGHNA and CDR2 as YSLEER. The CDR3 is 14 residues long. Trimming removed 6 bases from V and 2 bases from J, with 11 bases in between. The CDR3 protein is CASRDSGAYNEQFF. CDR3 coding DNA: TGCGCCAGCAGGGACAGCGGAGCCTACAATGAGCAGTTCTTC.

In regard to this clone: The junction does not match germline at one end; this may be a read error. V and J are TRBV27 and TRBJ2-7, with D tentatively TRBD2 (6 bases). From germline, CDR1 is MNHEY and CDR2 SMNVEV (reference sequence). The CDR3 is made up of 16 amino acids. The DNA of the CDR3 is TGTGCCCGCAGGTTATCGATAGCGGCTACAGCCTACGAGCAGTACTTC. Translation: CARRLSIAATAYEQYF.

With regard to this clone: A far larger clone is one nucleotide away, so this likely arose from a read error. Other DNA sequences from this sample encode an identical CDR3 as well. J is TRBJ1-2 and V is TRBV29-1; D may be TRBD1 (6 bases). The germline V and J ends were trimmed by 6 bases and 12 bases, with 20 bases remaining between them. CDR3 length: 12 amino acids. Looked up from germline, CDR1 is SQVTM and CDR2 is ANQGSEA. This CDR3 is CSVDGVGAGDTF. CDR3 DNA sequence: TGCAGCGTGGATGGGGTGGGGGCTGGGGACACCTTC.

Remarks on this clone: A far bigger clonotype differs at one base, so this is likely a read error. Other nucleotide sequences in the sample specify the same CDR3. The genes are TRBV27 and TRBJ2-1, with 12 nucleotides matching TRBD2. The V gene's germline CDR1 is MNHEY and CDR2 SMNVEV (reference sequence). The CDR3 is 17 residues long. The CDR3 sequence is CASSLGLAGRSYNEQFF. The CDR3 nucleotides are TGCGCCAGCAGCCTAGGACTAGCGGGGCGCTCCTACAATGAGCAGTTCTTC.

As concerns this clone: The likely explanation is a read error, given a far larger clone one base away. The rearrangement joins TRBV5-1 to TRBJ2-4; either TRBD1 or TRBD2 may supply D (6 bases each). The J call is doubtful: the DNA matches TRBJ2-7 better. The CDR3 contains 14 residues. From germline, CDR1 is SGHRS and CDR2 YFSETQ. DNA for the CDR3: TGCGCCAGCAGCTTGGCCCTCGGGGGCCACGAGCAGTACTTC. It specifies CASSLALGGHEQYF.